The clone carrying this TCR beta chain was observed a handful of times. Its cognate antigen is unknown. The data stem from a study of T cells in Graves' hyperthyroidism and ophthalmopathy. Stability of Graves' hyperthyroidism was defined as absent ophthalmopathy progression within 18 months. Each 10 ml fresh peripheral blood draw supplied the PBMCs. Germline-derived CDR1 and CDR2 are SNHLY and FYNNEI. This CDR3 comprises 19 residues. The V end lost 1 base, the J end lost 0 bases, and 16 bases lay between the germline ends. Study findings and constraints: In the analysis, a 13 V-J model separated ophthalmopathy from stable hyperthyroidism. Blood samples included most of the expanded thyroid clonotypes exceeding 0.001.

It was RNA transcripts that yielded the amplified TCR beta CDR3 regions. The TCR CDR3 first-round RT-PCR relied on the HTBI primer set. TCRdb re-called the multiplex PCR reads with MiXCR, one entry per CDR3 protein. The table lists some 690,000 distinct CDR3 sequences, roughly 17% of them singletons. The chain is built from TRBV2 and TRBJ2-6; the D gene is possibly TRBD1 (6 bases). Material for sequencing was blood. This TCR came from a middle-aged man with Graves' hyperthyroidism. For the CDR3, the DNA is TGTGCCAGCAGTGAAGGAGTACAGGGATCCTTCTCTGGGGCCAACGTCCTGACTTTC. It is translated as CASSEGVQGSFSGANVLTF. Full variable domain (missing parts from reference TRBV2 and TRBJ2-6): EPEVTQTPSHQVTQMGQEVILRCVPISNHLYFYWYRQILGQKVEFLVSFYNNEISEKSEIFDDQFSVERPDGSNFTLKIRSTKLEDSAMYFCASSEGVQGSFSGANVLTFGAGSRLTVL.